Below are 28 T cell receptor beta chains sequenced from a single sample in a study of cytomegalovirus exposure and HLA in healthy donors. 60 Vbeta and 13 Jbeta primers were used in PCR. TCRdb's table, derived via immunoSEQ multiplex PCR, lists solely in-frame clones and lacks some. Of roughly 100,000 clones in the sample, over 75% were seen once. Sequencing was carried out using PBMCs. The receptor source for this set is a woman younger than 30 in good health and CMV-seropositive.

There are a few counts of this clone. V is TRBV7-2 and J is TRBJ2-7; TRBD2 agrees at 8 bases. The CDR3 runs 17 residues. Germline CDR1 is SGHTA and CDR2 is FQGNSA. V was clipped by 1 base and J by 2 bases; unmatched bases: 10. The CDR3 DNA is TGTGCCAGCAGCTTAGGGACCGGCATAGCGGGAACCTACGAGCAGTACTTC. It translates to CASSLGTGIAGTYEQYF.

This clone has only a few counts. The J gene is TRBJ2-7, the V gene TRBV28; 7 bases line up with TRBD2. Germline loops: CDR1 MDHEN, CDR2 SYDVKM. There are 15 residues in the CDR3. V dropped 5 bases and J dropped 4; count of bases not matched to a gene: 11. DNA for the CDR3: TGTGCCAGCAGTAAAGTTTGGGGGGGTAATTACGAGCAGTACTTC. Protein sequence: CASSKVWGGNYEQYF.

The chain employs TRBV10-1 and TRBJ2-1; possibly TRBD2 for D (5 bases). CDR3 length: 16 amino acids. Trimming pared 2 bases from V and 0 bases from J, leaving 11 bases between. CDR1 is WNHNN, CDR2 SYGVQD, per germline (reference sequence). The DNA of the CDR3 is TGCGCCAGCAGTGAGCACGGGGTAAGCTCCTACAATGAGCAGTTCTTC. Residues: CASSEHGVSSYNEQFF.

This chain uses TRBV5-4 with TRBJ1-1; TRBD1 matches 7 bases. CDR3 length: 13 residues. J lost 6 bases, V lost 1 base, and 3 bases had no gene match. Germline V gene data show CDR1 as SGHNT and CDR2 as YYREEE (reference sequence). In DNA, the CDR3 is TGTGCCAGCAGCTTGACAGGGGACTCTGAAGCTTTCTTT. The encoded protein is CASSLTGDSEAFF. Full variable domain (missing parts from reference TRBV5-4 and TRBJ1-1): ETGVTQSPTHLIKTRGQQVTLRCSSQSGHNTVSWYQQALGQGPQFIFQYYREEENGRGNFPPRFSGLQFPNYSSELNVNALELDDSALYLCASSLTGDSEAFFGQGTRLTVV.

The chain has TRBV5-1 and TRBJ2-6, with 11 positions matching TRBD2. The CDR3 loop spans 19 amino acids. The germline gives CDR1 SGHRS, CDR2 YFSETQ. The J segment lost 5 bases and the V segment lost 5 bases, leaving 15 bases of the junction unmatched. CDR3: CASRSRTSGFLERANVLTF. The CDR3 DNA reads TGCGCCAGCAGATCCAGGACTAGCGGGTTCCTCGAGAGGGCCAACGTCCTGACTTTC.

In this sample, this clone turned up a few times. The V gene is TRBV6-1, the J gene TRBJ2-7, with a weak D call TRBD2 (6 bases). Germline V gene sequence: CDR1 MNHNS, CDR2 SASEGT. Trimming stripped 3 bases from V and 3 bases from J, with 12 bases between. CDR3 size: 14 residues. Written as DNA, the CDR3 is TGTGCCAGCAGTGACGGAGGGGACCTCTACGAGCAGTACTTC. Residues: CASSDGGDLYEQYF.

This rearrangement joins TRBV27 to TRBJ2-7; weak D call: TRBD1 (5 bases). Looked up from germline, CDR1 is MNHEY and CDR2 is SMNVEV (reference sequence). Trimming shortened V by 4 bases and J by 3 bases, and 10 bases separated the two germline ends. The CDR3 sequence is 13 residues long. CDR3 sequence (DNA): TGTGCCAGCAGTTCGGCAGGGTACTACGAGCAGTACTTC. It is translated as CASSSAGYYEQYF.

The J gene is TRBJ2-7, the V gene TRBV5-1; TRBD2 might be the D (6 bases). There are 14 residues in the CDR3. The germline V gene encodes CDR1 SGHRS and CDR2 YFSETQ. The germline V and J ends were trimmed by 3 bases and 3 bases, with 13 bases remaining between them. CDR3 in DNA: TGCGCCAGCAGCTGGATTTCCGGGAGCTACGAGCAGTACTTC. This gives the protein CASSWISGSYEQYF.

The chain joins TRBV27 to TRBJ1-1; 7 nucleotides match TRBD1. Germline V gene data show CDR1 as MNHEY and CDR2 as SMNVEV (reference sequence). Trimming took 5 bases from V and 0 from J; bases not matched to a gene: 3. This CDR3 spans 14 amino acids. CDR3 nucleotides: TGTGCCAGCAGTGAGGACAGGTTGAACACTGAAGCTTTCTTT. Protein: CASSEDRLNTEAFF.

The chain combines TRBV28 with TRBJ1-1, with 8 nucleotides matching TRBD1. The germline V gene has CDR1 MDHEN and CDR2 SYDVKM. The CDR3 covers 12 residues. V was pared by 10 bases and J by 4 bases, with 5 bases of the junction left unmatched. CDR3 loop: CATGQVFTEAFF. The CDR3 nucleotides read TGTGCCACGGGACAGGTGTTCACTGAAGCTTTCTTT.

The chain recombines TRBV19 with TRBJ2-7, with a weak D call TRBD2 (6 bases). This CDR3 has 14 residues. The V gene's germline CDR1 is LNHDA and CDR2 SQIVND (reference sequence). V was trimmed by 6 bases and J by 6 bases, leaving 18 bases between them. The CDR3 sequence is CASSQGTLTGEQYF. Written as DNA, the CDR3 is TGTGCCAGTAGCCAAGGGACTCTGACGGGCGAGCAGTACTTC.

CDR3 region: CSVGQGTYEQYF. The CDR3 DNA sequence: TGCAGCGTTGGGCAGGGGACCTACGAGCAGTACTTC. J is TRBJ2-7 and V is TRBV29-1; D possibly corresponds to TRBD1 (6 bases). V lost 4 bases to trimming and J lost 2 bases, with 9 bases between them. The CDR3 sequence is 12 residues long. Germline V gene data show CDR1 as SQVTM and CDR2 as ANQGSEA.

This chain joins TRBV2 and TRBJ2-7; 7 nucleotides align to TRBD2. Germline CDR1 reads SNHLY; CDR2 reads FYNNEI. The CDR3 totals 16 residues. V lost 6 bases to trimming and J lost 2 bases; unmatched junction nucleotides: 13. CDR3 sequence: CASRTPVERGAYEQYF. CDR3 coding DNA: TGTGCCAGCAGAACTCCGGTGGAGCGGGGAGCCTACGAGCAGTACTTC.

This rearrangement joins TRBV2 to TRBJ2-2; 10 bases agree with TRBD2. From germline, CDR1 is SNHLY and CDR2 FYNNEI. V gave up 7 bases and J gave up 4 bases; unmatched junction bases: 6. CDR3 length equals 15 residues. CDR3 DNA sequence: TGTGCCAGCACACCGGGACTAGCGTTCACCGGGGAGCTGTTTTTT. It yields the protein CASTPGLAFTGELFF.

This clone was counted between two and nine times. The J gene is TRBJ1-1, the V gene TRBV28; the D gene is possibly TRBD1 (6 bases). The germline CDR1 and CDR2 sequences are MDHEN and SYDVKM. The CDR3 sequence is 14 residues long. V lost 3 bases and J lost 10, with 18 bases in between. This chain's CDR3 is CASSFEGGLEVAFF. The CDR3 bases are TGTGCCAGCAGTTTCGAGGGGGGGCTTGAAGTAGCTTTCTTT.

J is TRBJ2-7 and V is TRBV30; 15 bases line up with TRBD2. The V gene's germline CDR1 is GTSNPN and CDR2 SVGIG (reference sequence). The CDR3 covers 16 residues. V lost 5 bases and J lost 0; bases outside the gene matches: 5. The CDR3 protein is CAWAGTSGRSSYEQYF. The CDR3 coding sequence is TGTGCCTGGGCCGGGACTAGCGGGAGGAGCTCCTACGAGCAGTACTTC.

V and J are TRBV25-1 and TRBJ2-1; 15 positions agree with TRBD2. Germline CDR1 MGHDK, CDR2 SYGVNS. The J segment lost 2 bases and the V segment lost 4 bases, leaving 6 bases of the junction unmatched. This CDR3 is 18 amino acids long. The CDR3 loop reads CASSGGLAGGSTYNEQFF. DNA for the CDR3: TGTGCCAGCAGTGGGGGACTAGCGGGAGGCTCTACCTACAATGAGCAGTTCTTC.

The chain couples TRBV5-1 to TRBJ2-5; no definite D call. CDR1 is SGHRS, CDR2 YFSETQ, per germline. V gave up 0 bases and J gave up 1 base, with 4 bases separating them. This CDR3 contains 13 residues. CDR3 coding DNA: TGCGCCAGCAGCTTGGGGCCCCAAGAGACCCAGTACTTC. It yields the protein CASSLGPQETQYF.

The genes are TRBV19 and TRBJ2-1; D is possibly TRBD2 (5 bases). There are 14 residues in the CDR3. Trimming took 4 bases from V and 7 from J, leaving 14 bases between them. Per germline, CDR1 LNHDA and CDR2 SQIVND (reference sequence). CDR3 sequence (DNA): TGTGCCAGTAGTAAGGGCAGCGGTAGGAATGAGCAGTTCTTC. This codes for CASSKGSGRNEQFF.

J is TRBJ2-7 and V is TRBV13; 9 bases match TRBD2. The length of the CDR3 is 17 residues. V trimming: 2 bases; J trimming: 0 bases; junction bases outside the gene matches: 8. Germline values: CDR1 PRHDT, CDR2 FYEKMQ (reference sequence). The CDR3 loop is CASSLNWLAGLSYEQYF. The CDR3 DNA reads as TGTGCCAGCAGCTTAAACTGGCTAGCGGGGCTCTCCTACGAGCAGTACTTC.

This clone was seen a handful of times. CDR3 loop: CASSKFLQYNEQFF. The CDR3 nucleotides read TGCGCCAGCAGCAAGTTCCTCCAGTACAATGAGCAGTTCTTC. The V call is TRBV4-1, the J call TRBJ2-1; no reliable D call. The germline V gene encodes CDR1 MGHRA and CDR2 YSYEKL. CDR3 length: 14 amino acids. V shed 5 bases and J shed 4 bases, with 12 bases lying between them.

The CDR3 DNA reads as TGCGCCAGCAGTCAAGGCAGGGGGGCCTACGAGCAGTACTTC. It specifies CASSQGRGAYEQYF. The V call is TRBV5-1, the J call TRBJ2-7; possible D gene TRBD1, 7 bases. Between the trimmed V and J ends, which lost 5 bases and 2 bases, there was a span of 14 bases. This CDR3 has 14 residues. Germline V gives CDR1 SGHRS, CDR2 YFSETQ.

This sequence joins TRBV7-6 and TRBJ1-1; no firm D call. The CDR3 extends over 14 amino acids. Trimming took off 1 base at V and 6 bases at J, with 12 bases between the two ends. CDR1 is SGHVS, CDR2 FNYEAQ, per germline. In nucleotides, the CDR3 is TGTGCCAGCAGCTTAGTCCCGGGTTTGGCTGAAGCTTTCTTT. It translates to CASSLVPGLAEAFF.

This clone was counted only a few times. The chain uses TRBV7-8 and TRBJ2-3, with D perhaps matching TRBD2 (5 bases). Germline V gene lookup returns CDR1 SGHVS and CDR2 FQNEAQ. Trimming stripped 4 bases from V and 2 bases from J, with 16 bases between. This CDR3 is built from 16 residues. The CDR3 bases are TGTGCCAGCAGCTCAACCCGACTACCGCCCACAGATACGCAGTATTTT. Translation: CASSSTRLPPTDTQYF.

The chain has TRBV27 and TRBJ2-7; 7 bases align to TRBD1. After removal of 4 bases from V and 2 bases from J, the junction contained 8 bases not matched to a gene. The length of the CDR3 is 15 residues. CDR1 and CDR2 (germline): MNHEY, SMNVEV (reference sequence). Here the CDR3 reads CASSSGGTVAYEQYF. CDR3 DNA sequence: TGTGCCAGCAGTTCGGGTGGGACAGTGGCCTACGAGCAGTACTTC.

This clone was seen just once. This chain links TRBV30 with TRBJ1-2, with a weak D call TRBD1 (6 bases). Trimming removed 1 base at V and 2 bases at J, with 11 bases between. The CDR3 runs 14 residues. Germline CDR1 reads GTSNPN; CDR2 reads SVGIG (reference sequence). The CDR3 protein is CAWSASGDNYGYTF. CDR3 DNA: TGTGCCTGGAGTGCGTCAGGGGACAACTATGGCTACACCTTC.

As regards this clone: The conserved phenylalanine or tryptophan is not found at the CDR3 terminus, so this likely reflects a read error. The limits of the CDR3 on the DNA are not certain, so only TCRdb's listed CDR3 is given. The chain recombines TRBV7-8 with TRBJ1-2; the table's D call, TRBD1, has no DNA check behind it. Germline V lookup: CDR1 SGHVS, CDR2 FQNEAQ. The CDR3 spans 14 residues, counting both ends. CDR3: CASSLGTGGGGYTV.

This rearrangement joins TRBV4-2 to TRBJ2-1; 8 nucleotides align to TRBD1. CDR3 size: 13 residues. Germline lookup yields CDR1 LGHNA and CDR2 YNFKEQ. The ends lost 1 base at V and 15 bases at J; junction bases unmatched: 8. CDR3 nucleotides: TGTGCCAGCAGCCAAGTGTCGGACAGGGCAAGGTTCTTC. Translating it yields CASSQVSDRARFF.